These 17 T cell receptor beta chains share one sample of origin, sequenced in a study of Ad26.COV2.S vaccination and SARS-CoV-2 variants. The assay was immunoSEQ multiplex PCR, and TCRdb's table has in-frame clones only and misses some. The sample consists of roughly 380,000 clones, about nine tenths of them appearing once. Documented treatment: around 19 received Ad26.COV2.S at low or high dose, single or two shots; 5 received placebo; per-sample allocation not given. Day 63 following the first vaccine or placebo injection was when the samples were taken. This specimen was peripheral blood, taken in a trial of Ad26.COV2.S vaccine versus placebo. These receptors were taken from a person aged 18-65 years who received the Ad26.COV2.S COVID-19 vaccine or a placebo.

The chain carries TRBV27 and TRBJ2-1; 7 bases fit TRBD2. There are 16 residues in the CDR3. V shed 5 bases, J shed 0 bases, and the junction held 7 bases outside the gene matches. Germline CDR1 is MNHEY and CDR2 is SMNVEV (reference sequence). As DNA, the CDR3 is TGTGCCAGCAGTCCCAAGGGAGGGGACTCCTACAATGAGCAGTTCTTC. It codes for CASSPKGGDSYNEQFF.

This sequence joins TRBV7-9 and TRBJ2-7; D not certain. From germline, CDR1 is SEHNR and CDR2 FQNEAQ (reference sequence). The CDR3 runs to 12 residues. Trimming took off 5 bases at V and 2 bases at J, with 7 bases between the two ends. CDR3 sequence reads: CASSPSAYEQYF. The CDR3 bases are TGTGCCAGCAGCCCCTCCGCCTACGAGCAGTACTTC.

The J gene is TRBJ1-4, the V gene TRBV5-1; a possible D gene is TRBD1 (5 bases). The CDR3 runs to 16 residues. The V end was cut by 3 bases, the J end by 5 bases, with 17 bases between. Germline CDR1 is SGHRS and CDR2 is YFSETQ. Here the CDR3 DNA reads TGCGCCAGCAGCTGGGGGGGAATCAGCTCCAATGAAAAACTGTTTTTT. Translating gives CASSWGGISSNEKLFF.

The V call is TRBV4-3, the J call TRBJ2-7; D unclear. The CDR3 has 16 residues. Between the trimmed V and J ends, which lost 0 bases and 0 bases, there was a span of 12 bases. CDR1 and CDR2 from the germline V gene are LGHNA and YSLEER. The CDR3 here is CASSQDISLSSYEQYF. CDR3 coding DNA: TGCGCCAGCAGCCAAGATATTAGCCTGAGCTCCTACGAGCAGTACTTC.

The chain carries TRBV4-3 and TRBJ2-3, with a weak D call TRBD1 (6 bases). The CDR3 covers 16 residues. Deletions cut 0 bases from V and 4 bases from J, with 14 bases between. Germline lookup yields CDR1 LGHNA and CDR2 YSLEER. This chain's CDR3 is CASSQEGARGADTQYF. The DNA of the CDR3 is TGCGCCAGCAGCCAAGAGGGGGCTAGAGGGGCAGATACGCAGTATTTT.

This clone was detected a few times. This chain joins TRBV5-1 and TRBJ2-7; D gene ambiguous. The CDR3 sequence is 12 residues long. The germline V gene encodes CDR1 SGHRS and CDR2 YFSETQ. The germline V and J ends were trimmed by 4 bases and 1 base, with 6 bases remaining between them. The CDR3 DNA is TGCGCCAGCAGCCGTACTTCCTACGAGCAGTACTTC. Translation: CASSRTSYEQYF.

The V gene is TRBV6-5, the J gene TRBJ1-4; D not resolved. V lost 0 bases and J lost 5, with 1 base in between. CDR3 length: 12 residues. The germline V gene encodes CDR1 MNHEY and CDR2 SVGAGI. The CDR3 DNA follows: TGTGCCAGCAGTTACTCCAATGAAAAACTGTTTTTT. It translates to CASSYSNEKLFF.

The chain has TRBV5-1 and TRBJ2-7; D is undetermined. Trimming left V 0 bases short and J 3 bases short, with 16 bases between. This CDR3 has 16 amino acids. In germline, CDR1 is SGHRS, CDR2 YFSETQ. For the CDR3, the DNA is TGCGCCAGCAGCTTGGGAAGCCGAGGAAATATCTACGAGCAGTACTTC. Its translation: CASSLGSRGNIYEQYF.

This sequence joins TRBV5-4 and TRBJ1-1; maybe TRBD1 (5 bases). CDR3 length: 12 residues. The V gene lost 1 base and the J gene lost 7 bases, with 8 bases spanning the gap. Per the germline V gene, CDR1 is SGHNT and CDR2 is YYREEE (reference sequence). The CDR3 spells CASSLRDSEAFF. The DNA for the CDR3 is TGTGCCAGCAGCTTGCGTGACAGTGAAGCTTTCTTT.

The genes are TRBV20-1 and TRBJ2-5; TRBD2 agrees at 8 bases. Germline CDR1 is DFQATT and CDR2 is SNEGSKA (reference sequence). The CDR3 contains 15 residues. J was trimmed by 2 bases and V by 3 bases; bases with no gene match: 8. The chain's CDR3 is CSASPGGGEQETQYF. The CDR3 region has the DNA TGCAGTGCTAGTCCGGGAGGGGGGGAACAAGAGACCCAGTACTTC.

This rearrangement joins TRBV15 to TRBJ2-7, with 8 nucleotides matching TRBD1. V lost 0 bases and J lost 3; bases outside the gene matches: 7. Germline values: CDR1 LNHNV, CDR2 YYDKDF (reference sequence). The CDR3 loop spans 16 amino acids. This CDR3 reads CATSRDEAGGGYEQYF. Written as DNA, the CDR3 is TGTGCCACCAGCAGAGATGAGGCAGGGGGCGGCTACGAGCAGTACTTC.

The genes are TRBV7-3 and TRBJ2-3; D may be TRBD1 (6 bases). This CDR3 spans 14 amino acids. Trimming pared 2 bases from V and 2 bases from J, leaving 8 bases between. Germline V gene lookup returns CDR1 SGHTA and CDR2 FQGTGA. The CDR3 coding sequence is TGTGCCAGCAGCTTAGGGGGCTTCACAGATACGCAGTATTTT. It codes for CASSLGGFTDTQYF. The full variable domain, with the rest looked up from reference TRBV7-3 and TRBJ2-3, is GAGVSQTPSNKVTEKGKYVELRCDPISGHTALYWYRQSLGQGPEFLIYFQGTGAADDSGLPNDRFFAVRPEGSVSTLKIQRTERGDSAVYLCASSLGGFTDTQYFGPGTRLTVL.

CDR3 protein: CASSLTLGTDTQYF. The DNA for the CDR3 is TGTGCCAGCAGCCTAACCCTTGGGACAGATACGCAGTATTTT. V gene TRBV13 combines with J gene TRBJ2-3; D unresolved. Per germline, CDR1 PRHDT and CDR2 FYEKMQ (reference sequence). V was shortened by 5 bases and J by 3 bases, with 12 bases between the two germline ends. This CDR3 spans 14 amino acids.

The chain carries TRBV18 and TRBJ1-2; 10 bases line up with TRBD1. CDR1 KGHSH and CDR2 LQKENI come from the germline V gene. The V segment lost 3 bases and the J segment 4 bases; nucleotides outside the gene matches: 2. CDR3 length equals 14 residues. The CDR3 DNA reads TGTGCCAGCTCACCGGACAGGGGGGCCTATGGCTACACCTTC. It codes for CASSPDRGAYGYTF.

This chain links TRBV5-1 with TRBJ2-1; 14 bases map to TRBD2. Germline CDR1 reads SGHRS; CDR2 reads YFSETQ. V dropped 4 bases and J dropped 3; count of bases not matched to a gene: 3. The CDR3 contains 16 residues. CDR3: CASSPGLAGGYNEQFF. CDR3 nucleotides: TGCGCCAGCAGCCCAGGACTAGCGGGGGGCTACAATGAGCAGTTCTTC.

In this sample, this clone turned up once. CDR3 region: CASSLVGGSSYNEQFF. The CDR3 DNA reads TGCGCCAGCAGCTTGGTTGGGGGAAGCTCCTACAATGAGCAGTTCTTC. The gene calls are TRBV5-1 and TRBJ2-1; D possibly uses TRBD1 or TRBD2 (5 bases each). With 0 bases removed from V and 0 bases from J, the gap between germline ends came to 10 bases. CDR3 length equals 16 residues. The germline V gene has CDR1 SGHRS and CDR2 YFSETQ.

The chain employs TRBV7-2 and TRBJ2-3, with D perhaps TRBD2 (6 bases). This CDR3 contains 14 residues. From germline, CDR1 is SGHTA and CDR2 FQGNSA. The germline V and J ends were trimmed by 5 bases and 6 bases, with 15 bases remaining between them. CDR3 in amino acids: CASSATRTADTQYF. DNA for the CDR3: TGTGCCAGCAGCGCGACTAGAACCGCCGATACGCAGTATTTT. The whole variable domain, remainder taken from reference TRBV7-2 and TRBJ2-3, is GAGVSQSPSNKVTEKGKDVELRCDPISGHTALYWYRQSLGQGLEFLIYFQGNSAPDKSGLPSDRFSAERTGGSVSTLTIQRTQQEDSAVYLCASSATRTADTQYFGPGTRLTVL.